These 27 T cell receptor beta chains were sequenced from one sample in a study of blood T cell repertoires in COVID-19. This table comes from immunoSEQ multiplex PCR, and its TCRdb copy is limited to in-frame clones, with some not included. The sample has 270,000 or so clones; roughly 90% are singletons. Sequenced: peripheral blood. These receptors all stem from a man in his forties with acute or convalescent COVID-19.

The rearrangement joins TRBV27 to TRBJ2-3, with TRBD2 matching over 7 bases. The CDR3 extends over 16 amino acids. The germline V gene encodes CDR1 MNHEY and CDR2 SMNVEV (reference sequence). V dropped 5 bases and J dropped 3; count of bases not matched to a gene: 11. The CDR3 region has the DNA TGTGCCAGCAGTATCTCACTGGGGGGGATTACAGATACGCAGTATTTT. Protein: CASSISLGGITDTQYF.

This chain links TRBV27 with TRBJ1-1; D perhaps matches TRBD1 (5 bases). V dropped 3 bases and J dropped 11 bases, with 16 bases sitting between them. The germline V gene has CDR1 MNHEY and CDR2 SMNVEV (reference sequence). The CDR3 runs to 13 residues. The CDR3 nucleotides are TGTGCCAGCAGTTTGGGTGGGGGGAGGAGGGCTTTCTTT. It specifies CASSLGGGRRAFF.

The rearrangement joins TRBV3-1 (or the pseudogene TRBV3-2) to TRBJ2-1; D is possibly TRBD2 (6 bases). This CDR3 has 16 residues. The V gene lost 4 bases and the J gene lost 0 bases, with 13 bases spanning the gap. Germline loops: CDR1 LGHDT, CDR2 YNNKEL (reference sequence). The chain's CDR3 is CASSLGVGGSYNEQFF. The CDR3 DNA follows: TGTGCCAGCAGCCTCGGGGTGGGGGGCTCCTACAATGAGCAGTTCTTC.

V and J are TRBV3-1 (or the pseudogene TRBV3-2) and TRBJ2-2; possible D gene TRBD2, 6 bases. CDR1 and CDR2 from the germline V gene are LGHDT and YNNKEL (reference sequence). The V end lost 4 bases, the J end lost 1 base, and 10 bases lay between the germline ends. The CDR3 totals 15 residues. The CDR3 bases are TGTGCCAGCAGCCGAAGGCGGGGGAACACCGGGGAGCTGTTTTTT. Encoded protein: CASSRRRGNTGELFF.

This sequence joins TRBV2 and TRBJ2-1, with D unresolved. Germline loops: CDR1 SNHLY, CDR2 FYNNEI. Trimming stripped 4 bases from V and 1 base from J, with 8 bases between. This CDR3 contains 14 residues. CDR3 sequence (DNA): TGTGCCAGCAGTGGAATAGAATCCTACAATGAGCAGTTCTTC. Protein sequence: CASSGIESYNEQFF.

CDR3 DNA sequence: TGTGCCAGTAGTATTCGTTGGGGAGCGGGACTTGGACAGCCCCAGCATTTT. The encoded protein is CASSIRWGAGLGQPQHF. The J gene is TRBJ1-5, the V gene TRBV19, with D perhaps matching TRBD1 (5 bases). Germline V gives CDR1 LNHDA, CDR2 SQIVND (reference sequence). This CDR3 is built from 17 residues. V lost 3 bases and J lost 7, with 22 bases in between.

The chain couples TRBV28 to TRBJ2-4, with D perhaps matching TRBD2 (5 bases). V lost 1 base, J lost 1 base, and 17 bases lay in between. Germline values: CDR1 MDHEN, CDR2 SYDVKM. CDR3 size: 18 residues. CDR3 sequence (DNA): TGTGCCAGCAGTTTATTGTTAAGGGAAAAGCGGGCCAAAAACATTCAGTACTTC. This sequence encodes CASSLLLREKRAKNIQYF.

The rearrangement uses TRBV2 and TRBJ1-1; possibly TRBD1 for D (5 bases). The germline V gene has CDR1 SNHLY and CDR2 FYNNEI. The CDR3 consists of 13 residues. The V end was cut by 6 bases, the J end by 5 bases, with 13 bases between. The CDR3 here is CASRNTGVTEAFF. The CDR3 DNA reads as TGTGCCAGCAGAAACACAGGAGTAACTGAAGCTTTCTTT.

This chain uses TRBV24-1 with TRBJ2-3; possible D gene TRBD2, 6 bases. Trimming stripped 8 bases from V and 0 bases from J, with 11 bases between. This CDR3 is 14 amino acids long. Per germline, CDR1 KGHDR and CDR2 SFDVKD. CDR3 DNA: TGTGCCACCATGGGGGGATATAGCACAGATACGCAGTATTTT. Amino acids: CATMGGYSTDTQYF.

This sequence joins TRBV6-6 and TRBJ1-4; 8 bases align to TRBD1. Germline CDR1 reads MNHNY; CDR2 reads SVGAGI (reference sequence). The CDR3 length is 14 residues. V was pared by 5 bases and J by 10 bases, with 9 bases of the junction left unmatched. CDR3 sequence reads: CASSPGQGKAKLFF. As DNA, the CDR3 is TGTGCCAGCAGTCCTGGACAGGGAAAGGCAAAACTGTTTTTT.

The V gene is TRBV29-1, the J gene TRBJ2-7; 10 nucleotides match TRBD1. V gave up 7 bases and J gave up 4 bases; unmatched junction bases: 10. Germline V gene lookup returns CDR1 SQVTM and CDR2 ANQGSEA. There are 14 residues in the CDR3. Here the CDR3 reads CSATRGTGEYEQYF. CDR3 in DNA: TGCAGCGCTACCCGCGGGACAGGGGAGTACGAGCAGTACTTC.

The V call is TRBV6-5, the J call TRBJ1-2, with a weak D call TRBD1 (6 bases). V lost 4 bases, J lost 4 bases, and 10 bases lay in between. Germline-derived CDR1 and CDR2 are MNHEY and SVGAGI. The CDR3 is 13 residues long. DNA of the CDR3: TGTGCCAGCAGTTTAGGGGGGGGCTATGGCTACACCTTC. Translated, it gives CASSLGGGYGYTF.

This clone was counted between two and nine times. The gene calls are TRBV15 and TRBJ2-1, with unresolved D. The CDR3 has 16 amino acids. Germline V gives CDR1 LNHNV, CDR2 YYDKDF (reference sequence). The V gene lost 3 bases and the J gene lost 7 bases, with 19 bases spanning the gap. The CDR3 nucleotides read TGTGCCACCAGCAGGGCGACTTTCGCGGTTGGAAATGAGCAGTTCTTC. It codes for CATSRATFAVGNEQFF.

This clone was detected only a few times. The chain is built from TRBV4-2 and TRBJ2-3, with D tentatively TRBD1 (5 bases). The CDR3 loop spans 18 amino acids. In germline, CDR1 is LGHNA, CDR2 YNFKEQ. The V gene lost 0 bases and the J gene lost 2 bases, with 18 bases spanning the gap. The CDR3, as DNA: TGTGCCAGCAGCCAAGATTTGTTGACAGATCTATTCACAGATACGCAGTATTTT. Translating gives CASSQDLLTDLFTDTQYF.

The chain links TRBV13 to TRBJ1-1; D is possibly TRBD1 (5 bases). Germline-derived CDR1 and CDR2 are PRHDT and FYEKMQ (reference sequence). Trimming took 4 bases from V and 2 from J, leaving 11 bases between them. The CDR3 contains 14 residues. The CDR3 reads CASSWGESNTEAFF. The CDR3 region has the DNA TGTGCCAGCAGCTGGGGGGAATCCAACACTGAAGCTTTCTTT.

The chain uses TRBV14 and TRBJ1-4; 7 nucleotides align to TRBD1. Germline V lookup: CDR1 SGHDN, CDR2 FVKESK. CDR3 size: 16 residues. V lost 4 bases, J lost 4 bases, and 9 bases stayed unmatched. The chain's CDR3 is CASSLNSQGFNEKLFF. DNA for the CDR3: TGTGCCAGCAGCCTCAATTCACAGGGGTTTAATGAAAAACTGTTTTTT. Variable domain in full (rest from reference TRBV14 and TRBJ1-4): EAGVTQFPSHSVIEKGQTVTLRCDPISGHDNLYWYRRVMGKEIKFLLHFVKESKQDESGMPNNRFLAERTGGTYSTLKVQPAELEDSGVYFCASSLNSQGFNEKLFFGSGTQLSVL.

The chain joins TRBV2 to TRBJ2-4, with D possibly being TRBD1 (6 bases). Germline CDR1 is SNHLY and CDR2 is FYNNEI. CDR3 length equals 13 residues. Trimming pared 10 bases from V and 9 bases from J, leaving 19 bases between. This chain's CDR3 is CATSPERGGIQYF. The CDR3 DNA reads TGTGCCACCTCGCCCGAACGAGGGGGCATTCAGTACTTC.

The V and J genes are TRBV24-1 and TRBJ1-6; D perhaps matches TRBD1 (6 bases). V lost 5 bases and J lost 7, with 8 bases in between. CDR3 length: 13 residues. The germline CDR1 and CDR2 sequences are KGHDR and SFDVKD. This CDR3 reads CATSGTENSPLHF. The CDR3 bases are TGTGCCACCAGTGGGACAGAAAATTCACCCCTCCACTTT.

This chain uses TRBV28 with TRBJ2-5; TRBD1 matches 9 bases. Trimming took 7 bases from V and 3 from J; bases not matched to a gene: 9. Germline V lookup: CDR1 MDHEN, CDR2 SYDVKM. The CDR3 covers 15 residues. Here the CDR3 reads CASTPSTGGEETQYF. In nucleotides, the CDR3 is TGTGCCAGCACCCCCTCCACAGGGGGCGAAGAGACCCAGTACTTC. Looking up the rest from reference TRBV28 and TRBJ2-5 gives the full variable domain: DVKVTQSSRYLVKRTGEKVFLECVQDMDHENMFWYRQDPGLGLRLIYFSYDVKMKEKGDIPEGYSVSREKKERFSLILESASTNQTSMYLCASTPSTGGEETQYFGPGTRLLVL.

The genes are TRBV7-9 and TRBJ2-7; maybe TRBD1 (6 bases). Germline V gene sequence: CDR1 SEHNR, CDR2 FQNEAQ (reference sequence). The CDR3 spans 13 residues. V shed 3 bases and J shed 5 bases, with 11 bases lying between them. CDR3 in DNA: TGTGCCAGCAGCTTTTCAGGGGTCAACGAGCAGTACTTC. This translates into CASSFSGVNEQYF.

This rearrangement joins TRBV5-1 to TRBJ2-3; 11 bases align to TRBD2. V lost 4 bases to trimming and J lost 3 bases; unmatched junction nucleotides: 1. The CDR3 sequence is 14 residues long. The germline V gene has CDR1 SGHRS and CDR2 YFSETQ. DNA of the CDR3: TGCGCCAGCAGCGCTAGCGGGGGGACAGATACGCAGTATTTT. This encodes CASSASGGTDTQYF.

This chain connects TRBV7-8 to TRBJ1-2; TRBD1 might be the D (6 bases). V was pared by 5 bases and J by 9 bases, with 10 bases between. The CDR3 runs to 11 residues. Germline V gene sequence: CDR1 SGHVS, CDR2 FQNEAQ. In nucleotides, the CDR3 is TGTGCCAGCAGCCCGGACAGTAGCTACACCTTC. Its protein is CASSPDSSYTF.

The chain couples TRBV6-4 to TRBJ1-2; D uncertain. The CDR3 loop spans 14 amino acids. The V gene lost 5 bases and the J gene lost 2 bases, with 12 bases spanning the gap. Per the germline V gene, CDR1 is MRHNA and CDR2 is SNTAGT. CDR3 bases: TGTGCCAGCAGTAACAGCGGGAGGAACTATGGCTACACCTTC. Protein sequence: CASSNSGRNYGYTF.

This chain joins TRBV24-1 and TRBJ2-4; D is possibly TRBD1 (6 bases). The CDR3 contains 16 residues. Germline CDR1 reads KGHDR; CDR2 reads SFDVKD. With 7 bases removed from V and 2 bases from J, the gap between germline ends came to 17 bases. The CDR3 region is CATSQRQDFPKNIQYF. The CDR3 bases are TGTGCCACCAGCCAAAGACAGGACTTTCCCAAAAACATTCAGTACTTC.

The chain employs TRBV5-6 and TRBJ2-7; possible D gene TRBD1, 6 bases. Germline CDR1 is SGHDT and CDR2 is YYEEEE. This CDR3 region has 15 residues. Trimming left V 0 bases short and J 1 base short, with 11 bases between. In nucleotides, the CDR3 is TGTGCCAGCAGCTTGGAAGGGGGTCCATCCTACGAGCAGTACTTC. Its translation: CASSLEGGPSYEQYF.

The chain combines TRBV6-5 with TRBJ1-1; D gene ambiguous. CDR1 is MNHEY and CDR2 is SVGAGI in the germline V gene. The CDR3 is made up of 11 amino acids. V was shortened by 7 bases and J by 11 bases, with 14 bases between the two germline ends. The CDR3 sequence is CASMRREVAFF. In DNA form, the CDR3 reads TGTGCCAGCATGCGGAGGGAGGTGGCTTTCTTT.

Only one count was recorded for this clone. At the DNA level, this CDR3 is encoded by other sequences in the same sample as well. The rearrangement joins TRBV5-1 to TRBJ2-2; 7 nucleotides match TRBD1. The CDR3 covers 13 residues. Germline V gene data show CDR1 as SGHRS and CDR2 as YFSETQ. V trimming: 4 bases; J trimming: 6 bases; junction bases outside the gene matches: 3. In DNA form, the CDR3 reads TGCGCCAGCAGCCTAGGGGGCCCCGGGGAGCTGTTTTTT. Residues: CASSLGGPGELFF.